The 14 T cell receptor beta chains below were found in one sample sequenced in a study of blood T cells in healthy people across ages. A second PCR of about 7 to 11 cycles used a sample-barcoded 5' primer and a J-beta primer mix. In TCRdb, the 5' RACE reads were re-called with MiXCR into one record per CDR3 protein. Of around 780,000 distinct CDR3 sequences detected, around 24% appear once; the ten largest clones hold 2.5% to 3.5%. The sample also formed part of further work on T cells of mothers and their children.

Sample: blood. The receptors derive from a boy between 10 and 17 years old in good health.

This clonotype was counted only a few times. The chain is built from TRBV7-2 and TRBJ1-5; no reliable D call. Looked up from germline, CDR1 is SGHTA and CDR2 is FQGNSA. The CDR3 sequence is 12 residues long. V lost 5 bases to trimming and J lost 7 bases, with 9 bases between them. DNA for the CDR3: TGTGCCAGCAGCCAGAAGGGCCAGCCCCAGCATTTT. Amino acid sequence: CASSQKGQPQHF.

This clonotype has more than one count but fewer than ten. The CDR3 is CASSSLSGADTQYF. DNA of the CDR3: TGTGCCAGCAGTTCCCTCAGTGGGGCAGATACGCAGTATTTT. The chain is built from TRBV12-3 or TRBV12-4 and TRBJ2-3; D uncertain. Trimming took 4 bases from V and 4 from J, leaving 12 bases between them. The CDR3 length is 14 residues.

J is TRBJ2-5 and V is TRBV4-3; D might be TRBD2 (6 bases). Germline V CDR1 and CDR2: LGHNA, YSLEER. Trimming took off 0 bases at V and 4 bases at J, with 12 bases between the two ends. CDR3 size: 15 residues. The CDR3 loop is CASSQDHGAGETQYF. The CDR3 DNA follows: TGCGCCAGCAGCCAAGACCACGGAGCGGGAGAGACCCAGTACTTC.

This clonotype was observed a handful of times. The J gene is TRBJ2-3, the V gene TRBV24-1; unclear D gene. The CDR3 contains 13 residues. The V gene lost 7 bases and the J gene lost 0 bases, with 7 bases spanning the gap. CDR1 is KGHDR, CDR2 SFDVKD, per germline. CDR3 nucleotides: TGTGCCACCAGGGCAGATAGCACAGATACGCAGTATTTT. This translates into CATRADSTDTQYF.

This clonotype has a count of ten or more. V gene TRBV28 combines with J gene TRBJ2-3, with D perhaps being TRBD1 or TRBD2 (5 bases each). The CDR3 has 15 amino acids. The germline gives CDR1 MDHEN, CDR2 SYDVKM. Trimming shortened V by 4 bases and J by 2 bases, and 13 bases separated the two germline ends. This chain's CDR3 is CASSSPRDPTDTQYF. CDR3 coding DNA: TGTGCCAGCAGTTCACCCCGGGACCCCACAGATACGCAGTATTTT.

This clonotype was seen only a few times. The rearrangement uses TRBV7-9 and TRBJ2-4; TRBD1 is a possible D gene (6 bases). Between the trimmed V and J ends, which lost 3 bases and 1 base, there was a span of 13 bases. Germline CDR1 SEHNR, CDR2 FQNEAQ (reference sequence). CDR3 length: 16 residues. CDR3 coding DNA: TGTGCCAGCAGCTTCGCCGGGACAAGGGCCAAAAACATTCAGTACTTC. It translates to CASSFAGTRAKNIQYF. Together with reference TRBV7-9 and TRBJ2-4, the CDR3 gives the full variable domain: DTGVSQNPRHKITKRGQNVTFRCDPISEHNRLYWYRQTLGQGPEFLTYFQNEAQLEKSRLLSDRFSAERPKGSFSTLEIQRTEQGDSAMYLCASSFAGTRAKNIQYFGAGTRLSVL.

This clonotype has more than one count but fewer than ten. The CDR3 DNA is TGTGCCACTACGGACAGGGGTTACCATGGCTACACCTTC. Translation gives CATTDRGYHGYTF. V and J are TRBV7-9 and TRBJ1-2, with 9 positions matching TRBD1. CDR3 length equals 13 residues. Germline trimming cut 10 bases from V and 6 bases from J; bases unmatched to any gene: 9. Germline assignment: CDR1 SEHNR and CDR2 FQNEAQ (reference sequence).

The V and J genes are TRBV20-1 and TRBJ2-7, with D possibly called TRBD1 or TRBD2 (5 bases each). Germline CDR1 reads DFQATT; CDR2 reads SNEGSKA (reference sequence). The V end lost 5 bases, the J end lost 3 bases, and 14 bases lay between the germline ends. The CDR3 runs 13 residues. The CDR3 loop is CSASTGTSYEQYF. In DNA form, the CDR3 reads TGCAGTGCTTCCACCGGGACCAGCTACGAGCAGTACTTC.

This chain links TRBV7-2 with TRBJ2-3; D possibly matches TRBD1 or TRBD2 (6 bases each). With 2 bases removed from V and 2 bases from J, the gap between germline ends came to 14 bases. Germline V lookup: CDR1 SGHTA, CDR2 FQGNSA. This CDR3 is built from 16 residues. In DNA, the CDR3 is TGTGCCAGCAGCTTATGGGGGGCTCCAACCACAGATACGCAGTATTTT. Its translation: CASSLWGAPTTDTQYF.

The chain uses TRBV3-1 and TRBJ1-2; 9 positions agree with TRBD1. There are 16 residues in the CDR3. Germline V CDR1 and CDR2: LGHDT, YNNKEL (reference sequence). Trimming at V came to 3 bases and at J to 4 bases, leaving 9 bases not matched to a gene. The CDR3 nucleotides are TGTGCCAGCAGCCAGCTCTTGGGACAGGGATCCTATGGCTACACCTTC. Its protein product is CASSQLLGQGSYGYTF.

The V call is TRBV15, the J call TRBJ1-4, with a weak D call TRBD1 (5 bases). Trimming took 3 bases from V and 0 from J, leaving 11 bases between them. The germline gives CDR1 LNHNV, CDR2 YYDKDF (reference sequence). The CDR3 totals 16 residues. This CDR3 is CATSRDRGATNEKLFF. In DNA form, the CDR3 reads TGTGCCACCAGCAGGGACCGGGGGGCAACTAATGAAAAACTGTTTTTT.

The rearrangement links TRBV6-5 to TRBJ2-7; weak D call: TRBD2 (6 bases). The germline V and J ends were trimmed by 5 bases and 2 bases, with 16 bases remaining between them. Germline lookup yields CDR1 MNHEY and CDR2 SVGAGI. The CDR3 covers 15 residues. The CDR3 loop is CASSRTGLTTYEQYF. The CDR3 region has the DNA TGTGCCAGCAGTCGAACGGGACTGACGACCTACGAGCAGTACTTC.

This chain's CDR3 is CASSVKEISYNSPLHF. Here the CDR3 DNA reads TGCGCCAGCAGCGTCAAGGAGATCTCCTATAATTCACCCCTCCACTTT. The chain couples TRBV5-1 to TRBJ1-6; D gene unclear. CDR3 length: 16 amino acids. Trimming took 4 bases from V and 0 from J, leaving 11 bases between them. CDR1 is SGHRS and CDR2 is YFSETQ in the germline V gene.

This clonotype has just a few counts. The chain links TRBV3-1 to TRBJ2-4, with 9 bases fitting TRBD1. The V gene's germline CDR1 is LGHDT and CDR2 YNNKEL (reference sequence). The CDR3 has 11 amino acids. V trimming: 4 bases; J trimming: 15 bases; junction bases outside the gene matches: 4. CDR3 region: CASSPGTGRYF. CDR3 in DNA: TGTGCCAGCAGCCCCGGGACAGGGAGGTACTTC. Full variable domain (rest looked up from reference TRBV3-1 and TRBJ2-4): DTAVSQTPKYLVTQMGNDKSIKCEQNLGHDTMYWYKQDSKKFLKIMFSYNNKELIINETVPNRFSPKSPDKAHLNLHINSLELGDSAVYFCASSPGTGRYFGAGTRLSVL.